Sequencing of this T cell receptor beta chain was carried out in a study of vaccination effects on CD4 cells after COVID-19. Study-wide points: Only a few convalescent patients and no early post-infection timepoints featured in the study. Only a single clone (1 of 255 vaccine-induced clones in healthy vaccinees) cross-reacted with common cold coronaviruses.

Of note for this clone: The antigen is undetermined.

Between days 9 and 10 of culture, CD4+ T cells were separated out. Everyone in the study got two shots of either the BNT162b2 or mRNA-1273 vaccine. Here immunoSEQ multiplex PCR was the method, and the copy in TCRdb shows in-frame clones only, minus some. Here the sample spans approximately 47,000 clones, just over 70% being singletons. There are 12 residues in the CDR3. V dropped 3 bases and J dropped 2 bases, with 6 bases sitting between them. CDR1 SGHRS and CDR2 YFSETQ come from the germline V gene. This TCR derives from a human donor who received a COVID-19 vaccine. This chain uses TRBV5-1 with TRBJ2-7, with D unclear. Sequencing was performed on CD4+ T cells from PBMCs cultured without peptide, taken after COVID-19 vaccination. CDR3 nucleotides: TGCGCCAGCAGCTGGACGACCTACGAGCAGTACTTC. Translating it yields CASSWTTYEQYF.